One and the same sample provided the 24 T cell receptor beta chains below, sequenced in a study of T-cell memory formation after mild COVID-19. TCRdb itself ran the 5' RACE reads through MiXCR, one entry per CDR3 protein. The sample lists around 370,000 distinct CDR3 sequences, around 20% occurring once. Specimen: PBMCs or a T cell subset sorted from them (not recorded which). Source of these receptors: an adult woman who had mild COVID-19 (a few samples of this study predate the infection). Cell type and time point are not known.

This chain's CDR3 is CASSPTSGPNSGANVLTF. CDR3 nucleotides: TGTGCCAGCAGCCCGACTTCGGGACCTAACTCTGGGGCCAACGTCCTGACTTTC. The chain couples TRBV11-3 to TRBJ2-6; either TRBD1 or TRBD2 may supply D (5 bases each). This CDR3 has 18 amino acids. Germline V gene lookup returns CDR1 SGHNT and CDR2 YENEEA. V was shortened by 5 bases and J by 0 bases, with 17 bases between the two germline ends.

The sample holds a few counts of this clonotype. This chain connects TRBV7-3 to TRBJ2-1; D is perhaps TRBD1 (6 bases). Trimming pared 5 bases from V and 2 bases from J, leaving 13 bases between. The CDR3 runs to 15 residues. Germline CDR1 and CDR2: SGHTA and FQGTGA. In nucleotides, the CDR3 is TGTGCCAGCAGCCCAACAGGGTTTACCTACAATGAGCAGTTCTTC. Its protein is CASSPTGFTYNEQFF.

This chain links TRBV4-3 with TRBJ2-3, with D possibly TRBD1 on 5 matching bases. The V gene lost 0 bases and the J gene lost 0 bases, with 10 bases spanning the gap. Germline V lookup: CDR1 LGHNA, CDR2 YSLEER. This CDR3 region has 16 residues. The CDR3, as DNA: TGCGCCAGCAGCCAAGATCCGCAGGGTAGCACAGATACGCAGTATTTT. Translation: CASSQDPQGSTDTQYF.

A few counts support this clonotype. The chain joins TRBV6-5 to TRBJ2-2, with 7 bases identical to TRBD2. Germline loops: CDR1 MNHEY, CDR2 SVGAGI. V dropped 3 bases and J dropped 5; count of bases not matched to a gene: 6. The CDR3 is 15 residues long. Here the CDR3 DNA reads TGTGCCAGCAGTTATCCTCGAGCGGGGACCGGGGAGCTGTTTTTT. It translates to CASSYPRAGTGELFF.

This clonotype has more than one count but fewer than ten. The chain couples TRBV3-1 to TRBJ2-3; D is possibly TRBD2 (6 bases). Germline V CDR1 and CDR2: LGHDT, YNNKEL (reference sequence). The CDR3 consists of 13 residues. The V gene lost 2 bases and the J gene lost 5 bases, with 8 bases spanning the gap. CDR3 DNA sequence: TGTGCCAGCAGCCAATCGGGGGTAGATACGCAGTATTTT. Translating it yields CASSQSGVDTQYF.

In its sample, this clonotype was seen a few times. The chain couples TRBV2 to TRBJ2-5, with D possibly matching TRBD2 (6 bases). CDR1 and CDR2 from the germline V gene are SNHLY and FYNNEI. The CDR3 covers 13 residues. The germline V and J ends were trimmed by 6 bases and 5 bases, with 13 bases remaining between them. CDR3 loop: CASRWTAGETQYF. CDR3 sequence (DNA): TGTGCCAGCAGATGGACCGCGGGGGAGACCCAGTACTTC. The entire variable domain, with the rest obtained from reference TRBV2 and TRBJ2-5, is as follows: EPEVTQTPSHQVTQMGQEVILRCVPISNHLYFYWYRQILGQKVEFLVSFYNNEISEKSEIFDDQFSVERPDGSNFTLKIRSTKLEDSAMYFCASRWTAGETQYFGPGTRLLVL.

The chain recombines TRBV24-1 with TRBJ2-2; 9 nucleotides line up with TRBD1. CDR1 and CDR2 from the germline V gene are KGHDR and SFDVKD. V trimming: 1 base; J trimming: 0 bases; junction bases outside the gene matches: 2. This CDR3 spans 17 amino acids. The DNA for the CDR3 is TGTGCCACCAGTGATTTACAGGGGGCCCCGAACACCGGGGAGCTGTTTTTT. Amino acids: CATSDLQGAPNTGELFF.

This clonotype was seen more than once but under ten times. V is TRBV4-1 and J is TRBJ2-5; TRBD2 matches 12 bases. The CDR3 sequence is 16 residues long. CDR1 is MGHRA and CDR2 is YSYEKL in the germline V gene. Unmatched junction bases numbered 4, after V lost 0 bases and J lost 5 bases. DNA of the CDR3: TGCGCCAGCAGCCAAGAAACTAGCGGGGGGCCCGAGACCCAGTACTTC. Translating gives CASSQETSGGPETQYF.

This clonotype was seen only a few times. The CDR3 loop is CASSVGPLFTGELFF. CDR3 bases: TGTGCCAGCAGCGTAGGCCCTCTCTTCACCGGGGAGCTGTTTTTT. The J gene is TRBJ2-2, the V gene TRBV9; D unresolved. V lost 0 bases, J lost 4 bases, and 10 bases lay in between. Germline assignment: CDR1 SGDLS and CDR2 YYNGEE. The CDR3 runs 15 residues.

At least ten counts were recorded for this clonotype. V and J are TRBV7-2 and TRBJ2-3, with 10 bases matching TRBD1. CDR3 length: 17 amino acids. J gave up 1 base and V 5 bases, and 9 bases lay outside the gene matches. The germline V gene encodes CDR1 SGHTA and CDR2 FQGNSA. The CDR3 sequence: CASSVKTGGGRTDTQYF. Here the CDR3 DNA reads TGTGCCAGCAGCGTAAAGACAGGGGGCGGCCGCACAGATACGCAGTATTTT.

In this sample, this clonotype turned up many times. This chain connects TRBV5-1 to TRBJ2-1; a possible D gene is TRBD2 (5 bases). The CDR3 loop spans 13 amino acids. Per germline, CDR1 SGHRS and CDR2 YFSETQ. Trimming took off 0 bases at V and 15 bases at J, with 16 bases between the two ends. The CDR3 loop reads CASSLGGDMGRFF. The CDR3 coding sequence is TGCGCCAGCAGCTTGGGGGGAGATATGGGCAGGTTCTTC.

This clonotype showed up just a few times. This sequence joins TRBV5-1 and TRBJ2-3; possible D gene TRBD2, 6 bases. The CDR3 covers 14 residues. Trimming cost V 4 bases and J 2 bases, with 11 bases left between them. From germline, CDR1 is SGHRS and CDR2 YFSETQ. Here the CDR3 reads CASSRSGDTDTQYF. In DNA form, the CDR3 reads TGCGCCAGCAGCCGGTCGGGAGACACAGATACGCAGTATTTT.

The J gene is TRBJ2-7, the V gene TRBV12-3 or TRBV12-4; tentatively, D is TRBD1 or TRBD2 (5 bases each). CDR3 length equals 13 residues. V gave up 2 bases and J gave up 12 bases, with 17 bases separating them. The CDR3 loop reads CASSLLGRGVRYF. DNA for the CDR3: TGTGCCAGCAGTTTATTGGGCCGAGGGGTTCGGTACTTC.

This clonotype showed up many times. This chain joins TRBV29-1 and TRBJ1-1; weak D call: TRBD1 (5 bases). CDR1 and CDR2 (germline): SQVTM, ANQGSEA. The V end lost 7 bases, the J end lost 7 bases, and 10 bases lay between the germline ends. This CDR3 has 10 residues. The DNA of the CDR3 is TGCAGCGCCGGGACGGGTGAAGCTTTCTTT. Its protein product is CSAGTGEAFF.

The chain combines TRBV30 with TRBJ1-1; no clear D gene. Germline V gene data show CDR1 as GTSNPN and CDR2 as SVGIG (reference sequence). The CDR3 spans 15 residues. The V end was cut by 0 bases, the J end by 1 base, with 12 bases between. CDR3 coding DNA: TGTGCCTGGAGTGTAGGCCCGGAGGGGAACACTGAAGCTTTCTTT. This gives the protein CAWSVGPEGNTEAFF.

This clonotype came up many times. The chain combines TRBV3-1 with TRBJ2-7; D gene unclear. The length of the CDR3 is 11 residues. Germline V lookup: CDR1 LGHDT, CDR2 YNNKEL (reference sequence). V was shortened by 1 base and J by 3 bases, with 1 base between the two germline ends. The CDR3 loop is CASSQGYEQYF. DNA of the CDR3: TGTGCCAGCAGCCAAGGCTACGAGCAGTACTTC.

V usage is TRBV3-1 and J usage is TRBJ2-5; TRBD2 aligns across 9 bases. CDR3 length: 14 residues. From germline, CDR1 is LGHDT and CDR2 YNNKEL (reference sequence). Trimming cost V 4 bases and J 4 bases; bases outside gene matches: 4. In DNA, the CDR3 is TGTGCCAGCAGCCCAAGCGGGGGGCCAGAGACCCAGTACTTC. This codes for CASSPSGGPETQYF.

The V and J genes are TRBV27 and TRBJ1-5; weak D call: TRBD1 (5 bases). The CDR3 is 15 amino acids. The V gene's germline CDR1 is MNHEY and CDR2 SMNVEV (reference sequence). V shed 5 bases and J shed 0 bases, with 11 bases lying between them. This chain's CDR3 is CASSGGDFSNQPQHF. CDR3 nucleotide sequence: TGTGCCAGCAGTGGGGGGGACTTTAGCAATCAGCCCCAGCATTTT.

The chain joins TRBV2 to TRBJ1-2, with 8 positions matching TRBD1. The junction had 2 bases not matched to a gene; V was cut back by 3 bases and J by 8 bases. The germline V gene has CDR1 SNHLY and CDR2 FYNNEI. CDR3 length: 12 residues. CDR3 amino acids: CASSDRGRGYTF. The CDR3 bases are TGTGCCAGCAGTGACAGGGGGCGCGGCTACACCTTC.

This clonotype was found a few times. This sequence joins TRBV7-8 and TRBJ2-3, with D hard to call. From germline, CDR1 is SGHVS and CDR2 FQNEAQ. The CDR3 covers 14 residues. Trimming cost V 5 bases and J 2 bases, with 11 bases left between them. CDR3 nucleotides: TGTGCCAGCAGCGTTTTCCGGACCACAGATACGCAGTATTTT. It translates to CASSVFRTTDTQYF. Using reference TRBV7-8 and TRBJ2-3 for the parts outside the CDR3, the full variable domain is GAGVSQSPRYKVAKRGQDVALRCDPISGHVSLFWYQQALGQGPEFLTYFQNEAQLDKSGLPSDRFFAERPEGSVSTLKIQRTQQEDSAVYLCASSVFRTTDTQYFGPGTRLTVL.

This clonotype was detected a few times. The chain is built from TRBV27 and TRBJ2-1; possible D gene TRBD2, 6 bases. In germline, CDR1 is MNHEY, CDR2 SMNVEV (reference sequence). Trimming took 5 bases from V and 13 from J, leaving 18 bases between them. The CDR3 sequence is 13 residues long. As DNA, the CDR3 is TGTGCCAGCAGTCGATACCGGGACTCAGGCCAGTTCTTC. It encodes CASSRYRDSGQFF.

The table lists this clonotype with a few counts. This chain links TRBV29-1 with TRBJ1-4; TRBD1 might be the D (5 bases). Germline CDR1 SQVTM, CDR2 ANQGSEA. V lost 5 bases to trimming and J lost 0 bases, with 10 bases between them. The CDR3 loop spans 14 amino acids. For the CDR3, the DNA is TGCAGCGTTCGAGGGGCGGCAACTAATGAAAAACTGTTTTTT. Translating it yields CSVRGAATNEKLFF.

In its sample, this clonotype was seen a few times. V and J are TRBV7-2 and TRBJ2-4; D gene unclear. This CDR3 region has 17 residues. Germline V gene sequence: CDR1 SGHTA, CDR2 FQGNSA. V was pared by 5 bases and J by 0 bases, with 17 bases between. CDR3 nucleotide sequence: TGTGCCAGCAGCCCCCCCAACGGGCGACTAGCCAAAAACATTCAGTACTTC. It yields the protein CASSPPNGRLAKNIQYF.

The sample holds a few counts of this clonotype. V usage is TRBV4-1 and J usage is TRBJ1-2; D call uncertain. This CDR3 has 14 residues. The germline gives CDR1 MGHRA, CDR2 YSYEKL. The V end was cut by 0 bases, the J end by 3 bases, with 8 bases between. The CDR3 here is CASSQDYRDYGYTF. CDR3 DNA sequence: TGCGCCAGCAGCCAAGATTACCGAGACTATGGCTACACCTTC.